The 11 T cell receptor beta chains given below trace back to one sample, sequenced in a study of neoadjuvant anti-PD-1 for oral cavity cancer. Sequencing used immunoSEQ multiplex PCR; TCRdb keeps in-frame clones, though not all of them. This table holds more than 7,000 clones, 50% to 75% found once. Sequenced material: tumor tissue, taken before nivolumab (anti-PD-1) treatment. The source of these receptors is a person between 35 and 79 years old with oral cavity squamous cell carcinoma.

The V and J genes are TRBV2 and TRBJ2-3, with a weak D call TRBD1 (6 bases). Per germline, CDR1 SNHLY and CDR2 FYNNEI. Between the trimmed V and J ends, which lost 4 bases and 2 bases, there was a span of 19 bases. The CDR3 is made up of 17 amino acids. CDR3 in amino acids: CASSADRGSGPTDTQYF. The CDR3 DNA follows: TGTGCCAGCAGTGCGGATAGGGGGTCGGGGCCCACAGATACGCAGTATTTT.

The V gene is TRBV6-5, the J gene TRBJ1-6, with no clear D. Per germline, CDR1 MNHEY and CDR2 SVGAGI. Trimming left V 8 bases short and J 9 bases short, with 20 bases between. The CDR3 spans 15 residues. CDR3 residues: CASRLGEGKVSPLHF. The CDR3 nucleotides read TGTGCCAGCCGCTTAGGAGAGGGCAAGGTTTCACCCCTCCACTTT.

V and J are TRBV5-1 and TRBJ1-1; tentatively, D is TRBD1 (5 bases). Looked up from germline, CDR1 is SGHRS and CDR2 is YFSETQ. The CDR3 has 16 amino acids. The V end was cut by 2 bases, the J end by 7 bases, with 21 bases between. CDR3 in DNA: TGCGCCAGCAGCTTCGGGGCAGGGTCTCAGGGAGTTGAAGCTTTCTTT. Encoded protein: CASSFGAGSQGVEAFF. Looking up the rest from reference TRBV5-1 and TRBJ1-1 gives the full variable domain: KAGVTQTPRYLIKTRGQQVTLSCSPISGHRSVSWYQQTPGQGLQFLFEYFSETQRNKGNFPGRFSGRQFSNSRSEMNVSTLELGDSALYLCASSFGAGSQGVEAFFGQGTRLTVV.

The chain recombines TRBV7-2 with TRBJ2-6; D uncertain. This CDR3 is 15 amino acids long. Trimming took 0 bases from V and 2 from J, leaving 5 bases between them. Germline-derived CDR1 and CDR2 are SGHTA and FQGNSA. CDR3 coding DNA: TGTGCCAGCAGCTTAGCCCAGCCTGGGGCCAACGTCCTGACTTTC. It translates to CASSLAQPGANVLTF.

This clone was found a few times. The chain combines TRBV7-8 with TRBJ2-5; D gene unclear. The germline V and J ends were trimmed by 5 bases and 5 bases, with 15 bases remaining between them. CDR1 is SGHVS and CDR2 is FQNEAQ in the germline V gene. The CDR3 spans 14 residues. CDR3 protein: CASSPAPEKETQYF. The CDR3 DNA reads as TGTGCCAGCAGCCCCGCCCCTGAGAAGGAGACCCAGTACTTC.

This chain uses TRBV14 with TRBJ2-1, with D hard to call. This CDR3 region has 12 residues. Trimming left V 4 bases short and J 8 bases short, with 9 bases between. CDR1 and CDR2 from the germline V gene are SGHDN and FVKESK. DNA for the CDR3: TGTGCCAGCAGCCTCAGCGCTTATGAGCAGTTCTTC. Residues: CASSLSAYEQFF.

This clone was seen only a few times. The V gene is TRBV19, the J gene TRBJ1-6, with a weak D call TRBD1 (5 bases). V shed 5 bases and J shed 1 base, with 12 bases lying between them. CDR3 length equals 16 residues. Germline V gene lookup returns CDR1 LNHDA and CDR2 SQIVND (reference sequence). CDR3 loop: CASSPGMSSYNSPLHF. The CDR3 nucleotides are TGTGCCAGTAGTCCAGGGATGAGTTCCTATAATTCACCCCTCCACTTT. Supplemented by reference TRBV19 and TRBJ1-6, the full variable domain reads DGGITQSPKYLFRKEGQNVTLSCEQNLNHDAMYWYRQDPGQGLRLIYYSQIVNDFQKGDIAEGYSVSREKKESFPLTVTSAQKNPTAFYLCASSPGMSSYNSPLHFGNGTRLTVT.

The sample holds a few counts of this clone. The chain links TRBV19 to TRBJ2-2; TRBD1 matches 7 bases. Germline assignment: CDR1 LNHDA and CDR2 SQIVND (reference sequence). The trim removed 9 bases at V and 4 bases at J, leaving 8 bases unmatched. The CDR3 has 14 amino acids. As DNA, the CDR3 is TGTGCCAGCGATGACAGGGTGGGCACCGGGGAGCTGTTTTTT. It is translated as CASDDRVGTGELFF.

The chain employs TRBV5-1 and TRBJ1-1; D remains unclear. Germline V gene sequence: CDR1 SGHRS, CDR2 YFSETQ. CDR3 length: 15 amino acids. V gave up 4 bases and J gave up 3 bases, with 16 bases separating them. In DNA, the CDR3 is TGCGCCAGCAGCCCGCGGCCCAGGACCCACACTGAAGCTTTCTTT. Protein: CASSPRPRTHTEAFF.

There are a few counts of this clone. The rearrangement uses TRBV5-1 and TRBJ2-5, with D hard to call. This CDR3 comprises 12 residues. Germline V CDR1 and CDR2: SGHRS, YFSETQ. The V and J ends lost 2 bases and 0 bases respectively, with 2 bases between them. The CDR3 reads CASSLDQETQYF. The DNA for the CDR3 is TGCGCCAGCAGCTTAGACCAAGAGACCCAGTACTTC.

Here the CDR3 DNA reads TGTGCCAGCAGCCAAGTAACGGGGAAGCGCACAGATACGCAGTATTTT. As protein: CASSQVTGKRTDTQYF. J is TRBJ2-3 and V is TRBV14; TRBD2 might be the D (5 bases). Germline assignment: CDR1 SGHDN and CDR2 FVKESK. The V end lost 1 base, the J end lost 1 base, and 12 bases lay between the germline ends. This CDR3 region has 16 residues.